The 4 T cell receptor beta chains below all came from one sample that was sequenced in a study of blood T cell repertoires in COVID-19. The method was immunoSEQ multiplex PCR; TCRdb's version includes in-frame clones alone and lacks a portion of them. Here the sample spans over 200,000 clones, about 88% being singletons. Specimen: peripheral blood. The receptors come from a woman aged 40 to 55 who had recovered from COVID-19.

V and J are TRBV27 and TRBJ2-7; possible D gene TRBD2, 6 bases. CDR3 length equals 14 residues. Trimming removed 2 bases from V and 3 bases from J, with 11 bases in between. Per the germline V gene, CDR1 is MNHEY and CDR2 is SMNVEV (reference sequence). The CDR3 nucleotides read TGTGCCAGCAGTTTAGTAGCGCGGGGCTACGAGCAGTACTTC. Its protein product is CASSLVARGYEQYF.

The chain uses TRBV3-1 (or the pseudogene TRBV3-2) and TRBJ2-7; 10 positions agree with TRBD2. CDR1 and CDR2 from the germline V gene are LGHDT and YNNKEL (reference sequence). The CDR3 length is 20 residues. Trimming cost V 0 bases and J 6 bases; bases outside gene matches: 20. CDR3 sequence reads: CASSQDTGLPSSGSVGEQYV. The CDR3 region has the DNA TGTGCCAGCAGCCAAGATACCGGACTTCCTTCTAGCGGGAGTGTGGGCGAGCAGTACGTC.

The chain has TRBV3-1 (or the pseudogene TRBV3-2) and TRBJ1-2; 8 bases line up with TRBD1. This CDR3 has 14 amino acids. V dropped 6 bases and J dropped 5; count of bases not matched to a gene: 8. CDR1 is LGHDT, CDR2 YNNKEL, per germline (reference sequence). CDR3 sequence: CASSHRGGWYGYTF. For the CDR3, the DNA is TGTGCCAGCAGTCACAGGGGGGGGTGGTATGGCTACACCTTC.

For the CDR3, the DNA is TGTGCCCAATGGGAGGGGGCTGAAGCTTTCTTT. This encodes CAQWEGAEAFF. The V call is TRBV6-5, the J call TRBJ1-1; tentatively, D is TRBD1 (6 bases). Trimming removed 11 bases at V and 6 bases at J, with 13 bases between. The CDR3 runs to 11 residues. Looked up from germline, CDR1 is MNHEY and CDR2 is SVGAGI.